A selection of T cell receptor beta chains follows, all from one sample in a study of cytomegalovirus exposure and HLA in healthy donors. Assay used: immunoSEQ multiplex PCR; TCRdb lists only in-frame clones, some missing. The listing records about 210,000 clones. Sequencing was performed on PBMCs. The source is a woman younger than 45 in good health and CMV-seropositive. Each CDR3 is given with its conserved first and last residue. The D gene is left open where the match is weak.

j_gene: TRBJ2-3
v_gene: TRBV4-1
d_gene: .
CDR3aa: CASSQESPTDTQYF
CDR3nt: TGCGCCAGCAGCCAAGAGAGTCCCACAGATACGCAGTATTTT

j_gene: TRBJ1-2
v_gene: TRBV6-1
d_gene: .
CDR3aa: CAGSADGYGYTF
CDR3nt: TGTGCCGGGTCCGCGGATGGGTATGGCTACACCTTC

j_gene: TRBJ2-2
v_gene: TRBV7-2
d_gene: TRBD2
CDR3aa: CASRGLAGGNTGELFF
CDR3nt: TGTGCCAGCAGGGGACTAGCGGGAGGGAACACCGGGGAGCTGTTTTTT

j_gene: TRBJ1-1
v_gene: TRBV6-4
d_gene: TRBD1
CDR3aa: CASSDRGGTGWNTEAFF
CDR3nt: TGTGCCAGCAGTGATAGGGGTGGGACAGGGTGGAACACTGAAGCTTTCTTT

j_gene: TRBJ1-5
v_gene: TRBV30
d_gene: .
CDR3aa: CAWAVNSNQPQHF
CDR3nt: TGTGCCTGGGCAGTTAATAGCAATCAGCCCCAGCATTTT

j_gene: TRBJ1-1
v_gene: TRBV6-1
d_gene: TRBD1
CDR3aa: CASDGQGWVAFF
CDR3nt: TGTGCCAGCGACGGACAGGGTTGGGTAGCTTTCTTT

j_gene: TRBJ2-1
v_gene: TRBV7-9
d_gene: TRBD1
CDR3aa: CASSLPLRTGGLWNEQFF
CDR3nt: TGTGCCAGCAGCTTGCCCCTCCGGACAGGGGGCCTTTGGAATGAGCAGTTCTTC

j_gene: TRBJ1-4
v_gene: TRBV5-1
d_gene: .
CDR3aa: CASSQTGSTLGEKLFF
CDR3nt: TGCGCCAGCAGCCAGACAGGATCCACCCTGGGTGAAAAACTGTTTTTT

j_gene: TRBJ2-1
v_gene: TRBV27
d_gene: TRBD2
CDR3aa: CASSFIPLAGSYNEQFF
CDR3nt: TGTGCCAGCAGTTTTATTCCACTAGCGGGATCCTACAATGAGCAGTTCTTC

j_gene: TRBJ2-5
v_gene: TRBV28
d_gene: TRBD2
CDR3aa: CASSRRLAGVETQYF
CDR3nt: TGTGCCAGCAGTCGTCGACTAGCGGGAGTAGAGACCCAGTACTTC

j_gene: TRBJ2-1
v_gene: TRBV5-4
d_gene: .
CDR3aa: CASSLDWNNEQFF
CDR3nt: TGTGCCAGCAGCCTTGACTGGAACAATGAGCAGTTCTTC

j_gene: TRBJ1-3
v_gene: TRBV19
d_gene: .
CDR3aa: CASSIVAASGNTIYF
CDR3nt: TGTGCCAGTAGTATAGTTGCAGCGTCTGGAAACACCATATATTTT

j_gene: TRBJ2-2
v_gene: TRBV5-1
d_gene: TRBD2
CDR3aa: CASSLGAGGPTGELFF
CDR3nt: TGCGCCAGCAGCTTGGGAGCGGGGGGGCCGACCGGGGAGCTGTTTTTT

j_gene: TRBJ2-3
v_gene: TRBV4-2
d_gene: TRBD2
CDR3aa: CASSPQRLSGGAKDTQYF
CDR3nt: TGTGCCAGCAGCCCACAACGCCTTAGCGGGGGGGCGAAAGATACGCAGTATTTT

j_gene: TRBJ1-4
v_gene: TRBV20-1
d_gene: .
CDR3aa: CSASNGRELFF
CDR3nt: TGCAGTGCTAGTAACGGCCGGGAACTGTTTTTT

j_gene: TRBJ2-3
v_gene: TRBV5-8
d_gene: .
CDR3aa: CASSLVDTQYF
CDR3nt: TGTGCCAGCAGCCTAGTGGATACGCAGTATTTT

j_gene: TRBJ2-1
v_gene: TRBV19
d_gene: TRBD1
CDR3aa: CASSLGTGGYNEQFF
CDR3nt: TGTGCCAGTAGTTTAGGGACAGGGGGGTACAATGAGCAGTTCTTC

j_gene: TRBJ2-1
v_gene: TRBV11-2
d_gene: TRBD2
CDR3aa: CASSRGLASGRLNEQFF
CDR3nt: TGTGCCAGCAGCCGAGGCCTGGCTAGCGGCCGTCTCAATGAGCAGTTCTTC

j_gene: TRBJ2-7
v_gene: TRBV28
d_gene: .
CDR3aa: CASRPPGLAEQYF
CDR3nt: TGTGCCAGCAGGCCACCCGGGCTAGCCGAGCAGTACTTC

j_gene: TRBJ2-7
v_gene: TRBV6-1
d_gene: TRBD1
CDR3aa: CASSTGGPYEQYF
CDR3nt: TGTGCCAGCAGTACAGGGGGACCCTACGAGCAGTACTTC

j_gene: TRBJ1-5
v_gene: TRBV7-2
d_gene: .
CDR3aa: CASSFRRNQPQHF
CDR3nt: TGTGCCAGCAGTTTTAGGAGAAATCAGCCCCAGCATTTT

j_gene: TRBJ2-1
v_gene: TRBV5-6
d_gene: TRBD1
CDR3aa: CASSSYPRTGPRHEQFF
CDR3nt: TGTGCCAGCAGCTCTTATCCACGGACAGGCCCGAGACATGAGCAGTTCTTC

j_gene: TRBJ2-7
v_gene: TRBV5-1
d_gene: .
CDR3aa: CATRTTGSYEQYF
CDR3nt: TGCGCCACCCGGACGACAGGTTCCTACGAGCAGTACTTC

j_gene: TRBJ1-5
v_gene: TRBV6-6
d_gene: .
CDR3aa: CASSYGQTNQPQHF
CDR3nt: TGTGCCAGCAGTTACGGACAGACCAATCAGCCCCAGCATTTT

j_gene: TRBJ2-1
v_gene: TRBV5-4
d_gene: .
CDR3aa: CASSLDGGETYNEQFF
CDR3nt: TGTGCCAGCAGCTTGGACGGCGGCGAGACCTACAATGAGCAGTTCTTC

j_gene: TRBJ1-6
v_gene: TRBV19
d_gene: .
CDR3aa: CASRGTAGLGSPLHF
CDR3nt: TGTGCCAGTAGGGGGACTGCAGGGTTGGGTTCACCCCTCCACTTT

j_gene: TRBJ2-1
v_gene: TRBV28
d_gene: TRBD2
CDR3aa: CASNRLAGVYNEQFF
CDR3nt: TGTGCCAGCAACCGTCTAGCGGGAGTTTACAATGAGCAGTTCTTC

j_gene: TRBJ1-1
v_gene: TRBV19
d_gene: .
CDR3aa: CASKRTMSTEAFF
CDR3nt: TGTGCCAGTAAAAGGACAATGAGCACTGAAGCTTTCTTT

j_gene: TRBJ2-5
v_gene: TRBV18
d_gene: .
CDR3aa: CASSKQGGETQYF
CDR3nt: TGTGCCAGCTCAAAGCAGGGTGGAGAGACCCAGTACTTC

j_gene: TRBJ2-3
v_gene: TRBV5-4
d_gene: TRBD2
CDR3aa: CASSLSLAGRDTQYF
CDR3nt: TGTGCCAGCAGCTTGAGTCTAGCGGGACGAGATACGCAGTATTTT

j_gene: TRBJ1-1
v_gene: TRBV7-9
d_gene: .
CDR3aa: CASSPVNTEAFF
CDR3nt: TGTGCCAGCAGCCCCGTGAACACTGAAGCTTTCTTT

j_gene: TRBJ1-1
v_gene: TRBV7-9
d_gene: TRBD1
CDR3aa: CASSQGRGTGGATEAFF
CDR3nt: TGTGCCAGCAGTCAAGGGAGGGGGACAGGGGGCGCCACTGAAGCTTTCTTT

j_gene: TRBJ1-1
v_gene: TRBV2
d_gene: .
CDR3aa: CASSEIGGGDTEAFF
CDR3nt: TGTGCCAGCAGTGAAATTGGGGGAGGAGACACTGAAGCTTTCTTT

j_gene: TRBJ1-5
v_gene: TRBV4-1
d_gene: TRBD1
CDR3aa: CASSPKLTGDNQPQHF
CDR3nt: TGCGCCAGCAGCCCGAAACTAACAGGGGACAATCAGCCCCAGCATTTT

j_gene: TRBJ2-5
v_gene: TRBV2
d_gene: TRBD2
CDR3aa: CASRRILLAGDEETQYF
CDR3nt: TGTGCCAGCAGGCGAATCCTACTAGCGGGAGATGAAGAGACCCAGTACTTC

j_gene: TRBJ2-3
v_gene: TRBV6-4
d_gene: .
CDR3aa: CASSDGDSTTDTQYF
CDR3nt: TGTGCCAGCAGTGATGGGGACTCGACCACAGATACGCAGTATTTT

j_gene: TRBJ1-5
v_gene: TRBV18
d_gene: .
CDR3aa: CASSRGVLQPQHF
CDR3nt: TGTGCCAGCTCACGGGGGGTACTTCAGCCCCAGCATTTT

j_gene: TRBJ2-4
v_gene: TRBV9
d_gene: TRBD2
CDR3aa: CASSLSGGAVAKNIQYF
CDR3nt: TGTGCCAGCAGCTTAAGCGGGGGGGCGGTGGCCAAAAACATTCAGTACTTC

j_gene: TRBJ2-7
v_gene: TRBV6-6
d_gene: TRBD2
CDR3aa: CASSLIGTSGVEQYF
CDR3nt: TGTGCCAGCAGTCTCATCGGGACTAGCGGGGTCGAGCAGTACTTC

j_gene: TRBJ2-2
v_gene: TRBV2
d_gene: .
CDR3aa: CASSGQARGELFF
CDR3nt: TGTGCCAGCAGTGGACAGGCGAGGGGGGAGCTGTTTTTT

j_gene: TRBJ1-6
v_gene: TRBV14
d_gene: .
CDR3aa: CASSQESRNSPLHF
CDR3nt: TGTGCCAGCAGCCAAGAATCGAGAAATTCACCCCTCCACTTT

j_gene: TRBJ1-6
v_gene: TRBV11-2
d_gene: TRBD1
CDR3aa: CASSLILLQGANSPLHF
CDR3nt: TGTGCCAGCAGCTTGATTCTTTTACAGGGGGCTAATTCACCCCTCCACTTT

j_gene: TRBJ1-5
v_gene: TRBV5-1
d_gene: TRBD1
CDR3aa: CASSLPDRPSNQPQHF
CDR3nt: TGCGCCAGCAGCCTTCCGGACAGGCCAAGCAATCAGCCCCAGCATTTT

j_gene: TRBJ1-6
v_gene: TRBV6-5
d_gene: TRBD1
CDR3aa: CASSYSTGGPNSPLHF
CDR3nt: TGTGCCAGCAGTTACTCGACAGGGGGCCCGAATTCACCCCTCCACTTT

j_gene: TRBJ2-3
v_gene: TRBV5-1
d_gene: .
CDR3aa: CASSSGGGWTDTQYF
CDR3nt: TGCGCCAGCAGCTCTGGTGGGGGGTGGACAGATACGCAGTATTTT

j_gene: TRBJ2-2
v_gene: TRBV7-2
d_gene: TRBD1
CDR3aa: CASSFLGDRTTGELFF
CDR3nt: TGTGCCAGCAGCTTTTTAGGGGACAGGACTACCGGGGAGCTGTTTTTT

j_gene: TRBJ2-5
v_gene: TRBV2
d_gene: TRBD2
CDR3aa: CASSEKFSLLAGDRRGETQYF
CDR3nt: TGTGCCAGCAGTGAAAAGTTCTCGTTACTAGCGGGGGATCGCCGGGGAGAGACCCAGTACTTC

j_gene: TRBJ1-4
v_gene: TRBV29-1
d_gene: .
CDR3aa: CSVRTATNEKLFF
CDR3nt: TGCAGCGTTAGGACAGCAACTAATGAAAAACTGTTTTTT

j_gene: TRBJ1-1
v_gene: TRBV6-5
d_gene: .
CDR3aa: CASSYQGYRTEAFF
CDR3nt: TGTGCCAGCAGTTACCAGGGGTACAGGACTGAAGCTTTCTTT

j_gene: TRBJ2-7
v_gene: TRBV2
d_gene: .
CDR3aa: CASRQGYEQYF
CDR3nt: TGTGCCAGCAGACAGGGTTACGAGCAGTACTTC

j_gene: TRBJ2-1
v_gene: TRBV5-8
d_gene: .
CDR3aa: CASSLIAYNEQFF
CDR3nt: TGTGCCAGCAGCTTGATAGCCTACAATGAGCAGTTCTTC

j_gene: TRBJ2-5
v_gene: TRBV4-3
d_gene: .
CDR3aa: CASSLNIQNQETQYF
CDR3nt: TGCGCCAGCAGCCTAAACATACAGAACCAAGAGACCCAGTACTTC

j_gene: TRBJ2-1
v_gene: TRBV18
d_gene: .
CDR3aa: CASSRGGLNEQFF
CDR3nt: TGTGCCAGCTCACGGGGAGGCCTGAATGAGCAGTTCTTC

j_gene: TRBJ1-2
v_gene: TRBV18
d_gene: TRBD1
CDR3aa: CASSPDRDNYGYTF
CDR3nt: TGTGCCAGCTCACCGGACAGGGATAACTATGGCTACACCTTC

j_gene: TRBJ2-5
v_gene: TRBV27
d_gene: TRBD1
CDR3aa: CASSALPGTGQETQYF
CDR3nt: TGTGCCAGCAGTGCCCTCCCAGGGACAGGCCAAGAGACCCAGTACTTC

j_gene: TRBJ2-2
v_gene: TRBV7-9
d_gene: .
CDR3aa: CASSRGATGELFF
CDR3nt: TGTGCCAGCAGTCGGGGGGCAACCGGGGAGCTGTTTTTT

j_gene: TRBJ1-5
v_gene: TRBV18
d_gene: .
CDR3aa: CASSPIFGEDQPQHF
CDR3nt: TGTGCCAGCTCACCGATATTCGGGGAGGATCAGCCCCAGCATTTT